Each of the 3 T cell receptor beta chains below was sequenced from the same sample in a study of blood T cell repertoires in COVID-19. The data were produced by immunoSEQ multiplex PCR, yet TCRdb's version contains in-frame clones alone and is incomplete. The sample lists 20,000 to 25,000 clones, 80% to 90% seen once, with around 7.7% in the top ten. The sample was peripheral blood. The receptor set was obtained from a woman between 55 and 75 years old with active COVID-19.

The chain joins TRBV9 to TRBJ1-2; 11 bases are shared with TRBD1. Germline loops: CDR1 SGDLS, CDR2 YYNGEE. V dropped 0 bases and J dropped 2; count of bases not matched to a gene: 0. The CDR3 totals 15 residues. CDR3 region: CASSVGDRGNYGYTF. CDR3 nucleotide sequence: TGTGCCAGCAGCGTAGGGGACAGGGGGAACTATGGCTACACCTTC.

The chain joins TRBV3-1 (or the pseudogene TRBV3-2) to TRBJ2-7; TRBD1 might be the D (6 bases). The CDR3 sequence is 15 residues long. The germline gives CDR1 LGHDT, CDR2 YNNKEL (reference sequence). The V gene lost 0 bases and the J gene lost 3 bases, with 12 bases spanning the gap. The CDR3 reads CASSQEGGARYEQYF. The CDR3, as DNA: TGTGCCAGCAGCCAAGAAGGGGGAGCCCGCTACGAGCAGTACTTC.

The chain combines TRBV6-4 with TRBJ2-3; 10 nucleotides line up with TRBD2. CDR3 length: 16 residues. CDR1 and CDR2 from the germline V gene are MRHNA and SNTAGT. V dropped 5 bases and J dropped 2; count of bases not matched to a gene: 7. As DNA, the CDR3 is TGTGCCAGCAGTTCTCAAGCGGGGGGGCTCACAGATACGCAGTATTTT. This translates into CASSSQAGGLTDTQYF.